Shown below are 8 T cell receptor beta chains from a single sample sequenced in a study of early T cells in non-severe SARS-CoV-2 infection. TCRdb redid the calling of the 5' RACE reads with MiXCR, one entry per CDR3 protein. The data hold about 77,000 distinct CDR3 sequences, with 5% observed a single time. This specimen consisted of whole blood, obtained at baseline. These receptor sequences come from an adult who was a healthcare worker with PCR-confirmed SARS-CoV-2 infection or an uninfected control (not recorded which).

The chain employs TRBV6-1 and TRBJ2-7; TRBD2 is a possible D gene (5 bases). CDR1 is MNHNS, CDR2 SASEGT, per germline. The CDR3 covers 14 residues. Trimming took 4 bases from V and 2 from J, leaving 12 bases between them. CDR3: CASSGRGLTYEQYF. In DNA form, the CDR3 reads TGTGCCAGCAGTGGGAGAGGACTTACCTACGAGCAGTACTTC.

This clonotype was counted between two and nine times. The chain joins TRBV7-2 to TRBJ1-4; D is undetermined. The germline V and J ends were trimmed by 1 base and 7 bases, with 10 bases remaining between them. CDR1 SGHTA and CDR2 FQGNSA come from the germline V gene. CDR3 length: 14 residues. The CDR3 sequence is CASSLVGSSEKLFF. The CDR3 DNA reads as TGTGCCAGCAGCTTAGTGGGGAGTAGTGAAAAACTGTTTTTT.

This chain links TRBV4-1 with TRBJ2-1; 7 nucleotides match TRBD2. This CDR3 has 16 residues. Germline CDR1 and CDR2: MGHRA and YSYEKL. Losses at the gene ends were 3 bases for V and 8 bases for J; bases not matched to a gene: 13. CDR3 coding DNA: TGCGCCAGCAGCCAGGGGCGGGAGTATTCACGCGATGAGCAGTTCTTC. Amino acid sequence: CASSQGREYSRDEQFF.

V is TRBV15 and J is TRBJ2-7; TRBD1 matches at 10 bases. J was trimmed by 0 bases and V by 1 base; bases with no gene match: 9. The germline V gene encodes CDR1 LNHNV and CDR2 YYDKDF (reference sequence). This CDR3 region has 18 residues. CDR3 loop: CATSRGLGQGSSSYEQYF. The CDR3 DNA sequence: TGTGCCACCAGCAGAGGCCTGGGACAGGGGTCGAGCTCCTACGAGCAGTACTTC. The whole variable domain, remainder taken from reference TRBV15 and TRBJ2-7, is DAMVIQNPRYQVTQFGKPVTLSCSQTLNHNVMYWYQQKSSQAPKLLFHYYDKDFNNEADTPDNFQSRRPNTSFCFLDIRSPGLGDTAMYLCATSRGLGQGSSSYEQYFGPGTRLTVT.

This clonotype showed up just a few times. The chain carries TRBV28 and TRBJ2-6; D perhaps matches TRBD1 (6 bases). The CDR3 totals 15 residues. V lost 6 bases and J lost 0, with 9 bases in between. The V gene's germline CDR1 is MDHEN and CDR2 SYDVKM. The CDR3 nucleotides read TGTGCCAGCAGAAACAGGGTCTCTGGGGCCAACGTCCTGACTTTC. This sequence encodes CASRNRVSGANVLTF.

In its sample, this clonotype is medium-sized (0.01 to 0.1%). In DNA, the CDR3 is TGTGCCAGCAGCCAGCCGGGACATCGACCTAGGCTCGACCTGGAAGCTTTCTTT. It encodes CASSQPGHRPRLDLEAFF. The V and J genes are TRBV6-6 and TRBJ1-1, with a weak D call TRBD1 (6 bases). V lost 6 bases and J lost 8, with 31 bases in between. Germline CDR1 and CDR2: MNHNY and SVGAGI (reference sequence). This CDR3 is 18 amino acids long.

This clonotype was observed at least ten times. The J gene is TRBJ2-5, the V gene TRBV24-1, with D tentatively TRBD2 (7 bases). This CDR3 region has 15 residues. The germline V gene has CDR1 KGHDR and CDR2 SFDVKD. Trimming cost V 1 base and J 5 bases, with 13 bases left between them. The CDR3 sequence: CATSDFGGGGETQYF. CDR3 nucleotides: TGTGCCACCAGTGATTTCGGAGGGGGAGGGGAGACCCAGTACTTC.

This clonotype was seen a handful of times. This chain links TRBV4-1 with TRBJ2-2; 7 bases fit TRBD1. After removal of 5 bases from V and 2 bases from J, the junction contained 8 bases not matched to a gene. The germline CDR1 and CDR2 sequences are MGHRA and YSYEKL. The CDR3 spans 16 residues. This chain's CDR3 is CASSRGRGPNTGELFF. CDR3 nucleotide sequence: TGCGCCAGCAGCAGGGGGCGCGGGCCAAACACCGGGGAGCTGTTTTTT.